What follows are 30 T cell receptor beta chains derived from one specimen sequenced in a study of prognosis after radiotherapy for stage I lung cancer. Multiplex PCR in two rounds served to amplify TCR beta CDR3 from genomic DNA. Round-one PCR had primers specific to each TRBV and TRBJ gene. TCRdb reprocessed the multiplex PCR reads with MiXCR, giving one entry per CDR3 protein. The repertoire has 11,000 to 15,000 distinct CDR3 sequences, 35% to 40% of them found once; the top ten carry more than 35%. The sample consisted of PBMCs, taken before or after stereotactic body radiation therapy (not recorded which). These receptors came from a donor at least 50 years old with non-small cell lung cancer.

This clonotype was counted ten times or more. V is TRBV30 and J is TRBJ2-3, with 14 nucleotides matching TRBD2. After removal of 1 base from V and 3 bases from J, the junction contained 6 bases not matched to a gene. Germline CDR1 reads GTSNPN; CDR2 reads SVGIG (reference sequence). The CDR3 is 17 residues long. CDR3 DNA: TGTGCCTGGAGTGGGACTAGCGGGAGGATGCGTACAGATACGCAGTATTTT. It is translated as CAWSGTSGRMRTDTQYF.

Within the sample, this clonotype is medium-sized. The rearrangement links TRBV6-4 to TRBJ2-3, with D hard to call. Germline V gene data show CDR1 as MRHNA and CDR2 as SNTAGT. This CDR3 has 12 amino acids. V was clipped by 7 bases and J by 4 bases, with 9 bases between them. CDR3 nucleotides: TGTGCCAGCAAGTATAACGCAGATACGCAGTATTTT. Encoded protein: CASKYNADTQYF.

This clonotype was found a few times. A clone one base away is much larger, so this may be a read error. No conserved phenylalanine or tryptophan is present at the end of the CDR3, so a read error is the likely explanation. The V call is TRBV10-3, the J call TRBJ1-2; D might be TRBD1 (5 bases). Germline V CDR1 and CDR2: ENHRY, SYGVKD. V shed 11 bases and J shed 8 bases, with 18 bases lying between them. This CDR3 is 12 amino acids long. CDR3 amino acids: CASQEGRSGYTL. The CDR3 DNA reads as TGTGCCTCGCAGGAGGGACGGAGCGGCTACACCTTA.

This clonotype occurred many times. V usage is TRBV18 and J usage is TRBJ1-2; D possibly corresponds to TRBD1 (5 bases). CDR1 KGHSH and CDR2 LQKENI come from the germline V gene. V was trimmed by 5 bases and J by 7 bases, leaving 23 bases between them. The CDR3 extends over 16 amino acids. The CDR3 coding sequence is TGTGCCAGCTCATCCACAGGATCCTCTCTTGCTTTTGGCTACACCTTC. Translation gives CASSSTGSSLAFGYTF.

This clonotype was recorded many times. The rearrangement uses TRBV14 and TRBJ2-7; 8 bases fit TRBD1. The germline CDR1 and CDR2 sequences are SGHDN and FVKESK. CDR3 length: 14 amino acids. V trimming: 4 bases; J trimming: 5 bases; junction bases outside the gene matches: 7. CDR3 amino acids: CASSRDRGSDEQYF. CDR3 nucleotides: TGTGCCAGCAGCCGAGACAGGGGATCCGACGAGCAGTACTTC.

On this clonotype: At one boundary the junction diverges from the germline segment, which might be a read error. The chain couples TRBV11-1 to TRBJ2-1; D ambiguous. Germline assignment: CDR1 SGHAT and CDR2 FQDESV (reference sequence). The CDR3 has 14 residues. In DNA, the CDR3 is TGTGCCAGCAGCTACGACCCGCGCTTTGGTGAGCCGTTCTTC. Translating gives CASSYDPRFGEPFF.

Ten or more counts support this clonotype. This chain joins TRBV19 and TRBJ1-5; no firm D call. The CDR3 length is 12 residues. Trimming took off 4 bases at V and 7 bases at J, with 8 bases between the two ends. CDR1 and CDR2 from the germline V gene are LNHDA and SQIVND (reference sequence). Here the CDR3 DNA reads TGTGCCAGTAGTACAGAATACCAGCCCCAGCATTTT. It is translated as CASSTEYQPQHF.

This clonotype was recorded at least ten times. The gene calls are TRBV6-1 and TRBJ1-4; 7 bases are a match to TRBD1. Trimming took 5 bases from V and 2 from J; bases not matched to a gene: 5. The CDR3 sequence is 15 residues long. Germline V CDR1 and CDR2: MNHNS, SASEGT. CDR3 DNA: TGTGCCAGCAGTCACAACAGGGGCACTAATGAAAAACTGTTTTTT. It codes for CASSHNRGTNEKLFF.

This clonotype was found many times. The rearrangement uses TRBV25-1 and TRBJ2-2, with unresolved D. Germline V CDR1 and CDR2: MGHDK, SYGVNS. Trimming took 8 bases from V and 4 from J, leaving 8 bases between them. This CDR3 is built from 12 residues. The CDR3 coding sequence is TGTGCCAGCGGATACGTCACCGGGGAGCTGTTTTTT. It codes for CASGYVTGELFF.

This clonotype was observed many times. The chain couples TRBV5-4 to TRBJ1-4, with a weak D call TRBD1 (5 bases). V was trimmed by 1 base and J by 4 bases, leaving 5 bases between them. The length of the CDR3 is 13 residues. The germline V gene encodes CDR1 SGHNT and CDR2 YYREEE (reference sequence). CDR3 protein: CASSLRGNEKLFF. In DNA form, the CDR3 reads TGTGCCAGCAGCTTGAGGGGTAATGAAAAACTGTTTTTT.

On this clonotype itself: A much larger clone lies a single base off, so this may be a read error. The chain uses TRBV15 and TRBJ2-7; 8 bases align to TRBD2. From germline, CDR1 is LNHNV and CDR2 YYDKDF (reference sequence). The CDR3 is 13 residues long. Trimming took 9 bases from V and 6 from J; bases not matched to a gene: 10. The CDR3 DNA reads TGTGCCACAAAGCGGGAGAAGGGGGGCGAGCAGTACTTC. Protein sequence: CATKREKGGEQYF.

This clonotype is medium-sized (0.01 to 0.1%) by share. The chain links TRBV20-1 to TRBJ2-7, with 7 positions matching TRBD2. This CDR3 is built from 13 residues. The V and J ends lost 5 bases and 4 bases, in that order; junction bases with no gene match: 8. Germline CDR1 is DFQATT and CDR2 is SNEGSKA (reference sequence). This chain's CDR3 is CSALGGSRYEQYF. The CDR3 DNA reads TGCAGTGCTCTCGGCGGGAGCAGGTACGAGCAGTACTTC.

The rearrangement joins TRBV19 to TRBJ2-7, with TRBD2 matching over 7 bases. This CDR3 region has 19 residues. The germline V gene encodes CDR1 LNHDA and CDR2 SQIVND (reference sequence). The ends lost 3 bases at V and 0 bases at J; junction bases unmatched: 17. The CDR3 DNA reads TGTGCCAGTAGTATCATGGCAGGTGCGAGCGGGGTCCCCTCCTACGAGCAGTACTTC. Amino acid sequence: CASSIMAGASGVPSYEQYF. Based on the CDR3 plus reference TRBV19 and TRBJ2-7, the full variable domain is DGGITQSPKYLFRKEGQNVTLSCEQNLNHDAMYWYRQDPGQGLRLIYYSQIVNDFQKGDIAEGYSVSREKKESFPLTVTSAQKNPTAFYLCASSIMAGASGVPSYEQYFGPGTRLTVT.

The CDR3 sequence is CASSPTGSQGGNSPLHF. The DNA of the CDR3 is TGTGCCAGCAGCCCTACCGGATCGCAGGGGGGTAATTCACCCCTCCACTTT. The V gene is TRBV9, the J gene TRBJ1-6, with 7 bases that match TRBD1. CDR1 is SGDLS and CDR2 is YYNGEE in the germline V gene. Unmatched junction bases numbered 13, after V lost 4 bases and J lost 6 bases. The CDR3 is 17 amino acids. The whole variable domain, filled in from reference TRBV9 and TRBJ1-6, reads DSGVTQTPKHLITATGQRVTLRCSPRSGDLSVYWYQQSLDQGLQFLIQYYNGEERAKGNILERFSAQQFPDLHSELNLSSLELGDSALYFCASSPTGSQGGNSPLHFGNGTRLTVT.

The chain carries TRBV12-3 or TRBV12-4 and TRBJ2-7; D could derive from TRBD1 or TRBD2 (7 bases each). The CDR3 covers 16 residues. V dropped 5 bases and J dropped 3 bases, with 20 bases sitting between them. The CDR3 is CASSTSGGVEYYEQYF. Written as DNA, the CDR3 is TGTGCCAGCAGTACCTCAGGGGGGGTAGAATACTACGAGCAGTACTTC.

There are many counts of this clonotype. CDR3 in amino acids: CASSDTGLNEKLFF. The CDR3 region has the DNA TGCGCCAGCAGCGATACGGGGCTTAATGAAAAACTGTTTTTT. The chain couples TRBV5-1 to TRBJ1-4; D is possibly TRBD1 (5 bases). The V gene's germline CDR1 is SGHRS and CDR2 YFSETQ. Deletions cut 4 bases from V and 4 bases from J, with 11 bases between. The CDR3 is 14 residues long.

Ten or more counts support this clonotype. The chain employs TRBV6-1 and TRBJ1-1; D possibly corresponds to TRBD1 (6 bases). The CDR3 consists of 14 residues. Germline V gene lookup returns CDR1 MNHNS and CDR2 SASEGT. The V end lost 7 bases, the J end lost 4 bases, and 16 bases lay between the germline ends. As DNA, the CDR3 is TGTGCCAGCACCAACGGGGGCGATGTCACTGAAGCTTTCTTT. Translating gives CASTNGGDVTEAFF.

This clonotype rates as medium-sized. The chain combines TRBV12-3 or TRBV12-4 with TRBJ2-1; 9 bases align to TRBD1. The CDR3 totals 15 residues. The trim removed 4 bases at V and 4 bases at J, leaving 5 bases unmatched. CDR3 sequence reads: CASSSDRGRYNEQFF. The CDR3 region has the DNA TGTGCCAGCAGTTCGGACAGGGGAAGGTACAATGAGCAGTTCTTC.

This clonotype was observed at least ten times. The V and J genes are TRBV12-3 or TRBV12-4 and TRBJ1-1; D not certain. Trimming shortened V by 3 bases and J by 1 base, and 6 bases separated the two germline ends. The CDR3 extends over 13 amino acids. CDR3 amino acids: CASSFQRNTEAFF. The CDR3 DNA is TGTGCCAGCAGTTTCCAGCGGAACACTGAAGCTTTCTTT.

This clonotype has ten or more counts. The genes are TRBV6-1 and TRBJ1-1; D is uncertain. With 7 bases removed from V and 14 bases from J, the gap between germline ends came to 20 bases. Germline lookup yields CDR1 MNHNS and CDR2 SASEGT. The CDR3 sequence is 12 residues long. CDR3 protein: CASTAPGGSGFF. The CDR3 coding sequence is TGTGCCAGCACCGCCCCTGGCGGTAGTGGCTTCTTT.

This clonotype came up many times. The V gene is TRBV20-1, the J gene TRBJ2-5; 7 bases agree with TRBD2. Germline V gives CDR1 DFQATT, CDR2 SNEGSKA (reference sequence). The CDR3 length is 16 residues. V dropped 5 bases and J dropped 2; count of bases not matched to a gene: 14. Here the CDR3 DNA reads TGCAGTGCTCCACCGGGGGTAGCGGGCCTACAAGAGACCCAGTACTTC. Residues: CSAPPGVAGLQETQYF.

The J gene is TRBJ2-3, the V gene TRBV6-1; possibly TRBD1 for D (6 bases). Germline V CDR1 and CDR2: MNHNS, SASEGT. The CDR3 totals 13 residues. The V end was cut by 5 bases, the J end by 2 bases, with 8 bases between. CDR3 amino acids: CASSTGNTDTQYF. Written as DNA, the CDR3 is TGTGCCAGCAGTACAGGGAACACAGATACGCAGTATTTT.

At least ten counts were recorded for this clonotype. This sequence joins TRBV2 and TRBJ1-1; 7 bases agree with TRBD1. CDR1 is SNHLY, CDR2 FYNNEI, per germline. Trimming took 4 bases from V and 7 from J; bases not matched to a gene: 9. The CDR3 is 14 amino acids. The DNA for the CDR3 is TGTGCCAGCAGTGTGGGACAGTCAAACTATGAAGCTTTCTTT. Translation gives CASSVGQSNYEAFF.

This clonotype was counted at least ten times. The V gene is TRBV24-1, the J gene TRBJ2-7; a possible D gene is TRBD2 (6 bases). V was shortened by 5 bases and J by 2 bases, with 12 bases between the two germline ends. The germline gives CDR1 KGHDR, CDR2 SFDVKD. The length of the CDR3 is 14 residues. The CDR3 sequence: CATSGGDPPYEQYF. The CDR3 region has the DNA TGTGCCACCAGTGGGGGGGACCCCCCCTACGAGCAGTACTTC.

At least ten counts were recorded for this clonotype. This sequence joins TRBV2 and TRBJ1-6, with a possible D match to TRBD1 (5 bases). Trimming removed 7 bases at V and 10 bases at J, with 17 bases between. Germline-derived CDR1 and CDR2 are SNHLY and FYNNEI. The CDR3 is 14 residues long. The CDR3 spells CASTPLRDGSPLHF. DNA for the CDR3: TGTGCCAGCACCCCTCTTCGGGACGGGTCACCCCTCCACTTT.

This clonotype has only one observation. This may arise from a read error, as a much more abundant clone is one base away. The genes are TRBV3-1 and TRBJ1-1, with 8 bases fitting TRBD1. This CDR3 is 16 amino acids long. Germline assignment: CDR1 LGHDT and CDR2 YNNKEL (reference sequence). V lost 4 bases and J lost 4; bases outside the gene matches: 11. As DNA, the CDR3 is TGTGCCAGCAGCCTCGGACAGGGTGGTTGGAGCACTGAAGCTTTCTTT. This sequence encodes CASSLGQGGWSTEAFF.

This clonotype was counted at least ten times. V and J are TRBV10-3 and TRBJ2-2; 7 bases map to TRBD2. The V and J ends lost 10 bases and 1 base, in that order; junction bases with no gene match: 6. CDR1 ENHRY and CDR2 SYGVKD come from the germline V gene. The CDR3 consists of 14 residues. The CDR3 region has the DNA TGTGCCACCTCGCCGGGGGGGAACACCGGGGAGCTGTTTTTT. Its protein is CATSPGGNTGELFF.

About this clonotype itself: A far larger clone differs by one base, so this is likely a read error. The chain combines TRBV11-2 with TRBJ2-1; 9 bases match TRBD1. The CDR3 length is 14 residues. Germline V gives CDR1 SGHAT, CDR2 FQNNGV. J lost 10 bases, V lost 6 bases, and 10 bases had no gene match. CDR3 coding DNA: TGTGCCAGCAGGCCGACAGGGGGTTCGTACGAGCAGTTCTTC. Translation: CASRPTGGSYEQFF.

This clonotype was found once. The gene calls are TRBV12-3 or TRBV12-4 and TRBJ1-6; 7 nucleotides match TRBD1. Unmatched junction bases numbered 13, after V lost 8 bases and J lost 6 bases. The length of the CDR3 is 16 residues. Here the CDR3 DNA reads TGTGCCAGCTGTCCGGGACAGCGAAATCCTAATTCACCCCTCCACTTT. Translation: CASCPGQRNPNSPLHF.

This clonotype was seen repeatedly, ten times or more. The chain employs TRBV24-1 and TRBJ2-7, with D tentatively TRBD2 (5 bases). The CDR3 sequence is 16 residues long. V lost 3 bases, J lost 2 bases, and 16 bases lay in between. Germline CDR1 is KGHDR and CDR2 is SFDVKD. The CDR3 sequence: CATSDQRTFSPYEQYF. Written as DNA, the CDR3 is TGTGCCACCAGTGATCAGCGGACCTTCTCCCCCTACGAGCAGTACTTC.